The 27 T cell receptor beta chains reported below all come from one sample, sequenced in a study of blood T cell repertoires in COVID-19. The method was immunoSEQ multiplex PCR; TCRdb's version includes in-frame clones alone and lacks a portion of them. The sample has tens of thousands of clones, approximately 80% seen once; the top ten hold about 11%. Sequenced input: peripheral blood. The receptor source for this set is a human donor in a cohort sampled during active COVID-19.

The chain employs TRBV7-8 and TRBJ1-1; a possible D gene is TRBD1 (6 bases). Germline V gene sequence: CDR1 SGHVS, CDR2 FQNEAQ. The CDR3 contains 16 residues. Trimming removed 5 bases at V and 0 bases at J, with 16 bases between. In DNA form, the CDR3 reads TGTGCCAGCAGCAGGGCTGCTGGGGGCATGAACACTGAAGCTTTCTTT. Its translation: CASSRAAGGMNTEAFF.

The table lists this clone with a count of one. This sequence joins TRBV2 and TRBJ2-3, with 8 bases identical to TRBD2. The CDR3 contains 12 residues. Germline loops: CDR1 SNHLY, CDR2 FYNNEI. J was trimmed by 14 bases and V by 1 base; bases with no gene match: 5. The CDR3 here is CASSEDSGVGYF. As DNA, the CDR3 is TGTGCCAGCAGTGAAGATAGCGGGGTGGGGTATTTT.

The chain carries TRBV6-5 and TRBJ2-1; D is possibly TRBD2 (5 bases). The CDR3 has 13 residues. Germline V CDR1 and CDR2: MNHEY, SVGAGI. Trimming left V 6 bases short and J 8 bases short, with 14 bases between. The CDR3 is CASRTTGLYEQFF. In DNA, the CDR3 is TGTGCCAGCAGGACGACTGGACTCTATGAGCAGTTCTTC.

The chain has TRBV2 and TRBJ2-7; tentatively, D is TRBD2 (5 bases). V was cut by 6 bases and J by 3 bases, with 21 bases left in between. Germline assignment: CDR1 SNHLY and CDR2 FYNNEI. The CDR3 runs 16 residues. In DNA form, the CDR3 reads TGTGCCAGCAGAAGCCGAAGCGGTCGAGAGTACTACGAGCAGTACTTC. It is translated as CASRSRSGREYYEQYF.

The rearrangement uses TRBV23-1 and TRBJ2-1; 8 positions match TRBD1. TRBV23-1 is an ORF, with its function uncertain. J lost 1 base, V lost 3 bases, and 11 bases had no gene match. This CDR3 has 18 amino acids. CDR3 residues: CASSHYYRDRLSYNEQFF. The CDR3 DNA reads TGCGCCAGCAGTCATTACTACCGGGACAGGTTATCCTACAATGAGCAGTTCTTC.

This rearrangement joins TRBV5-4 to TRBJ2-7; D gene ambiguous. The CDR3 has 15 residues. CDR1 is SGHNT, CDR2 YYREEE, per germline (reference sequence). V dropped 0 bases and J dropped 6 bases, with 16 bases sitting between them. CDR3 nucleotides: TGTGCCAGCAGCTTGGATGGCGGCGGAAACCGCGAGCAGTACTTC. Its protein is CASSLDGGGNREQYF.

Here the CDR3 reads CASTLTGAGANVLTF. The CDR3 nucleotides are TGTGCCAGCACCTTGACAGGGGCCGGGGCCAACGTCCTGACTTTC. The chain employs TRBV7-9 and TRBJ2-6; 8 bases map to TRBD1. This CDR3 contains 15 residues. Germline CDR1 is SEHNR and CDR2 is FQNEAQ (reference sequence). The J segment lost 4 bases and the V segment lost 7 bases, leaving 6 bases of the junction unmatched.

With respect to this clone: Within the sample, other DNA sequences also encode this same CDR3. The V gene is TRBV5-1, the J gene TRBJ1-1; 7 bases agree with TRBD1. In germline, CDR1 is SGHRS, CDR2 YFSETQ. The CDR3 is 14 residues long. The J segment lost 1 base and the V segment lost 0 bases, leaving 0 bases of the junction unmatched. As DNA, the CDR3 is TGCGCCAGCAGCTTGGGGACAGGGAACACTGAAGCTTTCTTT. Amino acids: CASSLGTGNTEAFF.

This chain connects TRBV9 to TRBJ2-3, with 9 bases that match TRBD2. The CDR3 runs 16 residues. Unmatched junction bases numbered 5, after V lost 3 bases and J lost 0 bases. Germline V CDR1 and CDR2: SGDLS, YYNGEE. Written as DNA, the CDR3 is TGTGCCAGCAGCGCCGGACTAGCGCAGAGCACAGATACGCAGTATTTT. Residues: CASSAGLAQSTDTQYF.

The CDR3 sequence is CASSELQGQAGNTIYF. The CDR3 DNA sequence: TGTGCCAGCAGTGAGCTACAGGGTCAGGCGGGAAACACCATATATTTT. The chain recombines TRBV6-1 with TRBJ1-3, with D maybe TRBD1 (6 bases). CDR1 and CDR2 from the germline V gene are MNHNS and SASEGT. With 3 bases removed from V and 4 bases from J, the gap between germline ends came to 16 bases. There are 16 residues in the CDR3.

The V call is TRBV7-2, the J call TRBJ1-6; D unresolved. V was pared by 5 bases and J by 10 bases, with 15 bases between. The CDR3 sequence is 14 residues long. Germline values: CDR1 SGHTA, CDR2 FQGNSA. This CDR3 is CASSIREATSPLHF. As DNA, the CDR3 is TGTGCCAGCAGCATCCGGGAGGCGACATCACCCCTCCACTTT.

CDR3 in DNA: TGTGCCAGCAGCTTAGAGTATCCACCCCTCCACTTT. Its translation: CASSLEYPPLHF. The chain links TRBV11-2 to TRBJ1-6; D gene uncertain. The length of the CDR3 is 12 residues. Germline CDR1 and CDR2: SGHAT and FQNNGV. Trimming took 0 bases from V and 11 from J, leaving 5 bases between them. Full variable domain (rest looked up from reference TRBV11-2 and TRBJ1-6): EAGVAQSPRYKIIEKRQSVAFWCNPISGHATLYWYQQILGQGPKLLIQFQNNGVVDDSQLPKDRFSAERLKGVDSTLKIQPAKLEDSAVYLCASSLEYPPLHFGNGTRLTVT.

The chain recombines TRBV4-1 with TRBJ2-7, with D possibly being TRBD1 (6 bases). CDR1 is MGHRA and CDR2 is YSYEKL in the germline V gene. V shed 6 bases and J shed 0 bases, with 12 bases lying between them. This CDR3 has 14 amino acids. CDR3 nucleotides: TGCGCCAGCAGTCGGGACAAAAGCTCCTACGAGCAGTACTTC. The encoded protein is CASSRDKSSYEQYF.

A single count supports this clone. This chain joins TRBV30 and TRBJ2-1; 8 positions agree with TRBD1. This CDR3 spans 12 amino acids. Germline V gene data show CDR1 as GTSNPN and CDR2 as SVGIG (reference sequence). J was trimmed by 15 bases and V by 2 bases; bases with no gene match: 9. The CDR3 sequence: CAWSPSGQETFF. CDR3 DNA sequence: TGTGCCTGGAGTCCTTCGGGACAGGAGACGTTCTTC.

This sequence joins TRBV19 and TRBJ1-5, with D maybe TRBD1 (6 bases). Trimming cost V 3 bases and J 1 base, with 10 bases left between them. This CDR3 is 15 amino acids long. In germline, CDR1 is LNHDA, CDR2 SQIVND (reference sequence). CDR3 nucleotide sequence: TGTGCCAGTAGTATCACAGGGCTAAGCAATCAGCCCCAGCATTTT. It specifies CASSITGLSNQPQHF.

The rearrangement joins TRBV12-5 to TRBJ2-2; 7 bases fit TRBD1. The germline CDR1 and CDR2 sequences are LGHNT and FRNRAP. The CDR3 is made up of 16 amino acids. V was pared by 0 bases and J by 6 bases, with 7 bases of the junction left unmatched. The CDR3 DNA reads TGTGCTAGTGGTTTGGTACTTGGGCAGGGGGCCGGGGAGCTGTTTTTT. Its protein is CASGLVLGQGAGELFF.

This clone occurred once. The chain couples TRBV5-1 to TRBJ2-3, with D possibly TRBD1 on 6 matching bases. The V end was cut by 5 bases, the J end by 1 base, with 14 bases between. In germline, CDR1 is SGHRS, CDR2 YFSETQ. CDR3 size: 15 residues. CDR3: CASRYRDTGTDTQYF. The CDR3 DNA follows: TGCGCCAGCAGGTACCGGGACACGGGCACAGATACGCAGTATTTT.

The chain joins TRBV29-1 to TRBJ1-2, with TRBD1 matching 7 bases. The V segment lost 6 bases and the J segment 4 bases; nucleotides outside the gene matches: 14. The CDR3 loop spans 15 amino acids. From germline, CDR1 is SQVTM and CDR2 ANQGSEA. Here the CDR3 DNA reads TGCAGCGTGGGAGAAAGGGACAGCCCCTTCTATGGCTACACCTTC. Its protein is CSVGERDSPFYGYTF.

Details on this clone: One end of the junction does not line up with germline, which may come from a read error. The rearrangement links TRBV12-3 or TRBV12-4 to TRBJ2-7; TRBD2 agrees at 10 bases. The CDR3 sequence is 11 residues long. This CDR3 is CASSGLAARRF. The CDR3 DNA reads as TGTGCCAGCAGTGGACTAGCGGCCCGTCGATTC.

The genes are TRBV19 and TRBJ1-3; D is unresolved. V dropped 7 bases and J dropped 4 bases, with 23 bases sitting between them. Looked up from germline, CDR1 is LNHDA and CDR2 is SQIVND (reference sequence). This CDR3 contains 17 residues. The CDR3 bases are TGTGCCAGTACCCCGTTCGGAGGCCATTTCGGAGGAAACACCATATATTTT. It translates to CASTPFGGHFGGNTIYF. The variable domain in full, completed from reference TRBV19 and TRBJ1-3, reads DGGITQSPKYLFRKEGQNVTLSCEQNLNHDAMYWYRQDPGQGLRLIYYSQIVNDFQKGDIAEGYSVSREKKESFPLTVTSAQKNPTAFYLCASTPFGGHFGGNTIYFGEGSWLTVV.

The chain links TRBV19 to TRBJ2-7, with TRBD2 identical over 9 bases. The CDR3 runs 16 residues. The germline V gene encodes CDR1 LNHDA and CDR2 SQIVND (reference sequence). V shed 5 bases and J 0 bases; nucleotides not matched to a gene: 8. The CDR3 sequence: CASSPGTSWSSYEQYF. The CDR3 DNA follows: TGTGCCAGTAGTCCCGGGACTAGCTGGAGCTCCTACGAGCAGTACTTC.

This chain joins TRBV6-6 and TRBJ1-5, with 9 bases fitting TRBD1. After removal of 7 bases from V and 6 bases from J, the junction contained 4 bases not matched to a gene. Germline assignment: CDR1 MNHNY and CDR2 SVGAGI (reference sequence). CDR3 length: 13 residues. CDR3 amino acids: CASTGQGTQPQHF. CDR3 DNA: TGTGCCAGCACCGGACAGGGGACTCAGCCCCAGCATTTT.

A few counts support this clone. CDR3 in DNA: TGCGCCAGCAGCGCTGACAGGGGGCACTCACCCCTCCACTTT. Protein product: CASSADRGHSPLHF. V is TRBV5-1 and J is TRBJ1-6, with 10 bases that match TRBD1. The CDR3 consists of 14 residues. The V segment lost 4 bases and the J segment 10 bases; nucleotides outside the gene matches: 5. From germline, CDR1 is SGHRS and CDR2 YFSETQ. The full variable domain, in which reference TRBV5-1 and TRBJ1-6 provide the parts outside the CDR3, is KAGVTQTPRYLIKTRGQQVTLSCSPISGHRSVSWYQQTPGQGLQFLFEYFSETQRNKGNFPGRFSGRQFSNSRSEMNVSTLELGDSALYLCASSADRGHSPLHFGNGTRLTVT.

The rearrangement uses TRBV11-2 and TRBJ2-5; 9 positions agree with TRBD2. The germline V gene has CDR1 SGHAT and CDR2 FQNNGV. V dropped 1 base and J dropped 2; count of bases not matched to a gene: 5. CDR3 length: 16 amino acids. In nucleotides, the CDR3 is TGTGCCAGCAGCTTAGTACCAGCGGGAGGACAAGAGACCCAGTACTTC. It specifies CASSLVPAGGQETQYF.

This chain links TRBV6-6 with TRBJ1-1; D might be TRBD1 (6 bases). The V end was cut by 6 bases, the J end by 1 base, with 18 bases between. CDR3 length equals 16 residues. Germline CDR1 is MNHNY and CDR2 is SVGAGI (reference sequence). CDR3: CASRDRTVGGNTEAFF. The DNA of the CDR3 is TGTGCCAGCAGGGATCGGACAGTAGGCGGGAACACTGAAGCTTTCTTT.

The gene calls are TRBV2 and TRBJ2-2, with 9 nucleotides matching TRBD2. The V gene's germline CDR1 is SNHLY and CDR2 FYNNEI. The CDR3 is 16 residues long. J gave up 6 bases and V 0 bases, and 5 bases lay outside the gene matches. CDR3: CASSEAAGGSAGELFF. In DNA form, the CDR3 reads TGTGCCAGCAGTGAAGCAGCGGGAGGAAGCGCCGGGGAGCTGTTTTTT.

The chain couples TRBV3-1 (or the pseudogene TRBV3-2) to TRBJ1-5, with D hard to call. The CDR3 sequence is 14 residues long. Germline-derived CDR1 and CDR2 are LGHDT and YNNKEL (reference sequence). The V gene lost 0 bases and the J gene lost 4 bases, with 7 bases spanning the gap. CDR3 residues: CASSQEGRNQPQHF. DNA for the CDR3: TGTGCCAGCAGCCAAGAGGGCCGTAATCAGCCCCAGCATTTT.